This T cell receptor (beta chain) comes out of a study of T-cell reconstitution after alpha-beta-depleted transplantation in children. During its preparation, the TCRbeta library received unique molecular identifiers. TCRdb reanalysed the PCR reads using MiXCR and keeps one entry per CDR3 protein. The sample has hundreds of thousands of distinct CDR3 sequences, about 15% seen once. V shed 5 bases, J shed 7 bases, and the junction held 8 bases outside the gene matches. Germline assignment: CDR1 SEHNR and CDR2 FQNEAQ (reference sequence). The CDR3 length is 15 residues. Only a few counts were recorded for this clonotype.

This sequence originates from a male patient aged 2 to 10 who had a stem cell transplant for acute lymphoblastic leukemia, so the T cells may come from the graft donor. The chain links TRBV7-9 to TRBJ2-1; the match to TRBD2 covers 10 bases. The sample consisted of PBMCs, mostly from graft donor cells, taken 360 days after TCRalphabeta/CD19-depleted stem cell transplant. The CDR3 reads CASSLRGAGGNEQFF. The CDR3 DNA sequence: TGTGCCAGCAGCCTTCGGGGAGCGGGGGGGAATGAGCAGTTCTTC.